The present entry profiles one T cell receptor (beta chain) with its context. Antigen: not known. Reverse transcription of extracted RNA yielded cDNA, which provided the sequencing template. Sequencing used immunoSEQ multiplex PCR; TCRdb keeps in-frame clones, though not all of them. The table shows about 300,000 clones, with 58% occurring only once. Germline lookup yields CDR1 SQVTM and CDR2 ANQGSEA. There are 15 residues in the CDR3. V was trimmed by 4 bases and J by 0 bases, leaving 13 bases between them. The data derive from a study of CD8+ T cells in alopecia areata. Study at large: Oral tofacitinib (5 to 10 mg twice daily) was administered to treated patients. Severity was scored as percentage of affected scalp area in treated patients. Study-level results: Under tofacitinib, fewer expanded CD8+ clones appeared among the top 100 scalp clones.

Treatment denoted: oral pan-JAK inhibitor, 5-10 mg twice daily. Starting from PBMCs, sorting isolated CD4+ and CD8+ T cells. The chain links TRBV29-1 to TRBJ2-4, with D possibly TRBD1 on 6 matching bases. The sequencing used CD4+ T cells sorted from blood, collected at week 24, from a patient treated with tofacitinib. The sequence was collected from a human donor with alopecia areata. DNA for the CDR3: TGCAGCGTTGCTTACAGGGCCCTAGCCAAAAACATTCAGTACTTC. The encoded protein is CSVAYRALAKNIQYF. The full variable domain, completed using reference TRBV29-1 and TRBJ2-4, is SAVISQKPSRDICQRGTSLTIQCQVDSQVTMMFWYRQQPGQSLTLIATANQGSEATYESGFVIDKFPISRPNLTFSTLTVSNMSPEDSSIYLCSVAYRALAKNIQYFGAGTRLSVL.